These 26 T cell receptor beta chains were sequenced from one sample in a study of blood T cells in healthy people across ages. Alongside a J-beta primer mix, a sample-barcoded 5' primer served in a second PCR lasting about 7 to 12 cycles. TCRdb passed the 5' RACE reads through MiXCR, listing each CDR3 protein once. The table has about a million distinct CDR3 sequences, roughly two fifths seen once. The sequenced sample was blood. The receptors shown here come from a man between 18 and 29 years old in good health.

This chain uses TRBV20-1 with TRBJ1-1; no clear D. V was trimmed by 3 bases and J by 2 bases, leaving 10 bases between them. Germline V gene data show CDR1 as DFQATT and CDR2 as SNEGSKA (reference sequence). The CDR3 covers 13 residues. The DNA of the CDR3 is TGCAGTGCTAGGAGTCCTTCTAACACTGAAGCTTTCTTT. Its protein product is CSARSPSNTEAFF.

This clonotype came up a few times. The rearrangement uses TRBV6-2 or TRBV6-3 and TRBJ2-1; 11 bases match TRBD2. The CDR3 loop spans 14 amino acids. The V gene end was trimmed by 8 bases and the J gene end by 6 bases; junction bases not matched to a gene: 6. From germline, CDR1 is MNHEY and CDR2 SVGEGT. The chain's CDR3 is CASQLAGVPNEQFF. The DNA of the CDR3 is TGTGCCAGCCAACTAGCGGGGGTTCCCAATGAGCAGTTCTTC.

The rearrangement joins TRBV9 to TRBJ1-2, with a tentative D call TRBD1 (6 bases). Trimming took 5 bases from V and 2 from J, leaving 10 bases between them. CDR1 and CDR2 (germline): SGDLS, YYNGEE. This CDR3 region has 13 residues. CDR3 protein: CASRGDINYGYTF. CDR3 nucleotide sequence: TGTGCCAGCAGGGGGGACATAAACTATGGCTACACCTTC.

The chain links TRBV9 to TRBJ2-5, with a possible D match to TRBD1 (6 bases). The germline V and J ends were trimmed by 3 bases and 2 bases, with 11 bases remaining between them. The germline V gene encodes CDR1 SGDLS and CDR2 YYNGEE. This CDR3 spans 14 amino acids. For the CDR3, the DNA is TGTGCCAGCAGCGCTGGACAGTTACAAGAGACCCAGTACTTC. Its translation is CASSAGQLQETQYF.

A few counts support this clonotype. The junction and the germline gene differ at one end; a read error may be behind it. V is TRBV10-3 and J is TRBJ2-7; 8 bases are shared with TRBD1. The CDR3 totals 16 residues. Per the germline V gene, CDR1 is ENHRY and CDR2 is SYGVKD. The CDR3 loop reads CAISEAGQGLSHEQYF. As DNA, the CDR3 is TGTGCCATCAGTGAGGCCGGACAGGGTCTCTCCCACGAGCAGTACTTC.

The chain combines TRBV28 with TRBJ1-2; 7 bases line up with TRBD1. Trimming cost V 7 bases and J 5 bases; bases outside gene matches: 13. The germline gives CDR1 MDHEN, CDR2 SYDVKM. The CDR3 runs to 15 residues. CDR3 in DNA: TGTGCCAGCAACCTCGACCACAGGGGAGGATATGGCTACACCTTC. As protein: CASNLDHRGGYGYTF.

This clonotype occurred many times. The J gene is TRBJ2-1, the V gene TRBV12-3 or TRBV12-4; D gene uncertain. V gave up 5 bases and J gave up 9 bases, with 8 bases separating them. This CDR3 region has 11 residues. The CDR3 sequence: CASSAGGEQFF. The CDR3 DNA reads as TGTGCCAGCAGTGCAGGTGGTGAGCAGTTCTTC.

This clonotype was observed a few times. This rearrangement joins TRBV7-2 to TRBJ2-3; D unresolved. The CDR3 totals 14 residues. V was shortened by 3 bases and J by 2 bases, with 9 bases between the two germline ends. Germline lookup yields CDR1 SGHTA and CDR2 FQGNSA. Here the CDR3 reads CASSLGSDTDTQYF. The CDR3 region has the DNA TGTGCCAGCAGCTTGGGGTCAGACACAGATACGCAGTATTTT. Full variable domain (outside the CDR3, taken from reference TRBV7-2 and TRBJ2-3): GAGVSQSPSNKVTEKGKDVELRCDPISGHTALYWYRQSLGQGLEFLIYFQGNSAPDKSGLPSDRFSAERTGGSVSTLTIQRTQQEDSAVYLCASSLGSDTDTQYFGPGTRLTVL.

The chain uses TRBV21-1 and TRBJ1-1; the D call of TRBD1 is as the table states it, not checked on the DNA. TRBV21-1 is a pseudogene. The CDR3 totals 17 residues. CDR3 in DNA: TGTGCCAGCAGCAAAGGGGGACAGGGGGCCAAGAACACTGAAGCTTTCTTT. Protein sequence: CASSKGGQGAKNTEAFF.

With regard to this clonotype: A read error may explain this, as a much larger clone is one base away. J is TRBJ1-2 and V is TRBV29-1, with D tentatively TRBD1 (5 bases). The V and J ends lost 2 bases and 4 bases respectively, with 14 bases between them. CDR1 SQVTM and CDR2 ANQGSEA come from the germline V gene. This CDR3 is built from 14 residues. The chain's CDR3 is CSVEIVDRPYGYTF. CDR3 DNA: TGCAGCGTTGAAATAGTCGACAGACCCTATGGCTACACCTTC.

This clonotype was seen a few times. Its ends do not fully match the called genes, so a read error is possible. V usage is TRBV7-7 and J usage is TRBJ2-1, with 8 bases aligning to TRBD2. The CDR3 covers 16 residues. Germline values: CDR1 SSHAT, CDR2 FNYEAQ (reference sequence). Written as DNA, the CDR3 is TGTGCTAGCAGCTTAGACGCGGGGGGCAGGAACAATGAGCAGTTCTTC. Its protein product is CASSLDAGGRNNEQFF.

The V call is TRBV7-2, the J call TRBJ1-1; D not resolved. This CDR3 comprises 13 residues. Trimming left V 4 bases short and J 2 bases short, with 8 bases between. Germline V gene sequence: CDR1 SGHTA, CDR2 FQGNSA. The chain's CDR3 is CASSSIANTEAFF. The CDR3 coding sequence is TGTGCCAGCAGCTCTATAGCTAACACTGAAGCTTTCTTT.

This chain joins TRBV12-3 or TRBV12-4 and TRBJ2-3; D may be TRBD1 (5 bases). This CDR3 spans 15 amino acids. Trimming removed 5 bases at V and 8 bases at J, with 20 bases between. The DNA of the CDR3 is TGTGCCAGCAGTCTTGGGGCCCCGGGTTCGGTTACGCAGTATTTT. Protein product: CASSLGAPGSVTQYF.

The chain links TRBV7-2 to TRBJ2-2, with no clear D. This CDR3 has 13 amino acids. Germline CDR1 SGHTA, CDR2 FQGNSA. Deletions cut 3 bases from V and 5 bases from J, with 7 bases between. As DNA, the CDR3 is TGTGCCAGCAGCTTCAAGGGAACCGGGGAGCTGTTTTTT. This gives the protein CASSFKGTGELFF.

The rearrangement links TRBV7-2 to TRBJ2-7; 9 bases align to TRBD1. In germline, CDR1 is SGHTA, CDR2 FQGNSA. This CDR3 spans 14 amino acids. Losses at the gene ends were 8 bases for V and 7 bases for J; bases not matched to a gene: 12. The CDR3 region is CASHTPQGANEQYF. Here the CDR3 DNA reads TGTGCCAGCCATACCCCACAGGGGGCGAATGAGCAGTACTTC. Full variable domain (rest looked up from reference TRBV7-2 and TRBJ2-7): GAGVSQSPSNKVTEKGKDVELRCDPISGHTALYWYRQSLGQGLEFLIYFQGNSAPDKSGLPSDRFSAERTGGSVSTLTIQRTQQEDSAVYLCASHTPQGANEQYFGPGTRLTVT.

CDR3 in amino acids: CASSKPDSLSEAFF. DNA for the CDR3: TGTGCCAGCAGCAAACCGGACAGTCTATCTGAAGCTTTCTTT. This chain uses TRBV11-2 with TRBJ1-1; D may be TRBD1 (6 bases). The CDR3 has 14 residues. Germline V CDR1 and CDR2: SGHAT, FQNNGV. V was pared by 5 bases and J by 6 bases, with 16 bases between.

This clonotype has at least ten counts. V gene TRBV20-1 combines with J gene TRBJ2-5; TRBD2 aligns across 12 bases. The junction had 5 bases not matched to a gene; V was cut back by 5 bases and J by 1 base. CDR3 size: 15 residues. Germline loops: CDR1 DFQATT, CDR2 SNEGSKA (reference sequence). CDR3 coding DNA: TGCAGTGCTGGGACTAGCGGGCACGTCCAAGAGACCCAGTACTTC. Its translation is CSAGTSGHVQETQYF.

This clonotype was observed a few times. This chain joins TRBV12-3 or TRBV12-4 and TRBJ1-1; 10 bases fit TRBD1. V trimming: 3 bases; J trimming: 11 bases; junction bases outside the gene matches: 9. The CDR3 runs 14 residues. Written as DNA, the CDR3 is TGTGCCAGCAGTTTTACAGGACAGGGGGGTTCTGCTTTCTTT. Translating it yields CASSFTGQGGSAFF.

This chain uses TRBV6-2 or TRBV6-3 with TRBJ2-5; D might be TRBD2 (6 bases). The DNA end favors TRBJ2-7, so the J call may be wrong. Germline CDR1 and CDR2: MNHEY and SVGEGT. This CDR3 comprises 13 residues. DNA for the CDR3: TGTGCCAGCAGTTACGGCGGGGTCTACGAGCAGTACTTC. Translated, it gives CASSYGGVYEQYF.

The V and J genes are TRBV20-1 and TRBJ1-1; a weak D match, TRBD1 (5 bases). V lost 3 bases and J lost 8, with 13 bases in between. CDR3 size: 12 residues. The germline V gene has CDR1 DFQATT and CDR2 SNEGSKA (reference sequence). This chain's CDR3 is CSAREAGVEAFF. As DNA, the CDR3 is TGCAGTGCTAGGGAGGCGGGGGTGGAAGCTTTCTTT.

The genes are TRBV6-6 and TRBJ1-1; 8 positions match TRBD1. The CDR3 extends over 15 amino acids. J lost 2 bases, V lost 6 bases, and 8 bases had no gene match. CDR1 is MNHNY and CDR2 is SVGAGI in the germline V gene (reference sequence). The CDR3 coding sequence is TGTGCCAGCAGCCCCGCGGACAGGGTAAACACTGAAGCTTTCTTT. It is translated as CASSPADRVNTEAFF.

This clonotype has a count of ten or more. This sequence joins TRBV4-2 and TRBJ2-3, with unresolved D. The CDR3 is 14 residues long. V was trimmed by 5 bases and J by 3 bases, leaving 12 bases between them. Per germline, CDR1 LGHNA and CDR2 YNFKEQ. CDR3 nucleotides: TGTGCCAGCAGCGGACCGTCAATAACAGATACGCAGTATTTT. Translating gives CASSGPSITDTQYF.

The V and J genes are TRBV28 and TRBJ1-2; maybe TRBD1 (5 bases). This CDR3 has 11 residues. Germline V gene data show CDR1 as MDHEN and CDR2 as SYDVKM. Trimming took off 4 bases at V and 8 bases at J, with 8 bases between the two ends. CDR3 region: CASSSRQGYTF. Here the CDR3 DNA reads TGTGCCAGCAGTTCCAGACAGGGCTACACCTTC.

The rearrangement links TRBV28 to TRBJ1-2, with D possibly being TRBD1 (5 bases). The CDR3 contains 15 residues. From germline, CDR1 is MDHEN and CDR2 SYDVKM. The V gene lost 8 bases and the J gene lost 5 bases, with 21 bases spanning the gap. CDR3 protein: CASVRAPATWYGYTF. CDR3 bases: TGTGCCAGCGTCAGGGCCCCCGCCACCTGGTATGGCTACACCTTC.

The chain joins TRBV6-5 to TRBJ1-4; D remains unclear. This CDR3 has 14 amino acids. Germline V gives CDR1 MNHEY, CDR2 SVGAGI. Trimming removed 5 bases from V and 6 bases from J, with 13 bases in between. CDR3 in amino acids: CASSDEGTDEKLFF. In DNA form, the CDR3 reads TGTGCCAGCAGTGACGAGGGAACAGATGAAAAACTGTTTTTT.

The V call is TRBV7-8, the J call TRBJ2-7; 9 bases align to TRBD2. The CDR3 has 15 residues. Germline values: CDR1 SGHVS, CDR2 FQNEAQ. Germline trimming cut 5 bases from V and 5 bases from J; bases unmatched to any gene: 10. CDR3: CASSRREGAIHEQYF. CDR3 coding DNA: TGTGCCAGCAGCCGGCGGGAGGGGGCAATACACGAGCAGTACTTC. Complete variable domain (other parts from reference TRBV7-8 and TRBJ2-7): GAGVSQSPRYKVAKRGQDVALRCDPISGHVSLFWYQQALGQGPEFLTYFQNEAQLDKSGLPSDRFFAERPEGSVSTLKIQRTQQEDSAVYLCASSRREGAIHEQYFGPGTRLTVT.